The clone carrying this T cell receptor beta chain has just a few counts. Trimming removed 7 bases at V and 9 bases at J, with 16 bases between. This CDR3 comprises 13 residues. These data come from a study of Ad26.COV2.S vaccination and SARS-CoV-2 variants. Treatment: 15 to 20 received Ad26.COV2.S at low or high dose, single or two shots; about 5 received placebo; per-sample allocation not given. Day 63 after the first vaccine or placebo injection was the time point for sampling. Profiled with immunoSEQ multiplex PCR; TCRdb holds only in-frame clones, not every one. The data show some 320,000 clones, just under 85% seen once.

The J gene is TRBJ2-1, the V gene TRBV12-3 or TRBV12-4; TRBD2 might be the D (5 bases). This TCR was sampled from a person aged 18 to 65 who received the Ad26.COV2.S COVID-19 vaccine or a placebo. Sequenced here: peripheral blood, sampled in a trial of Ad26.COV2.S vaccine versus placebo. CDR3 nucleotides: TGTGCCAGCACCAAGACTATAACCAGTGAGCAGTTCTTC. This encodes CASTKTITSEQFF.